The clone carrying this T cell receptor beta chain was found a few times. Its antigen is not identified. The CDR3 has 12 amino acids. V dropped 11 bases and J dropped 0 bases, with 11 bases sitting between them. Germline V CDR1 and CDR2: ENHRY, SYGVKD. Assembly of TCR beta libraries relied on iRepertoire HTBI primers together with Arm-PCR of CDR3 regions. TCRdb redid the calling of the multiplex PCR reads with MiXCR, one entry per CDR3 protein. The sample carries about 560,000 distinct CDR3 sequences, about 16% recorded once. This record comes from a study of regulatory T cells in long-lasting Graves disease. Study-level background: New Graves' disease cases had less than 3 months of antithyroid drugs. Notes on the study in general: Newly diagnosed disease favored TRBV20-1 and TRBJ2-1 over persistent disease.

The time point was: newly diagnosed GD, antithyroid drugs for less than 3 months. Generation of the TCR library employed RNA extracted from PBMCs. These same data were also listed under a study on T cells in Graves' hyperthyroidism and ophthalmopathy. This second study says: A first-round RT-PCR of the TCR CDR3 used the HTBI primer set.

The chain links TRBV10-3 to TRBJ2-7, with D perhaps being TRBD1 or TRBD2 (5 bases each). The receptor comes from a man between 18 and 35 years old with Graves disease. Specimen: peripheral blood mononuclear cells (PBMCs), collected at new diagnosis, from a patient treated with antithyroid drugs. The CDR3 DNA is TGTGCCTCCGAGGGGCTCTCCTACGAGCAGTACTTC. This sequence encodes CASEGLSYEQYF.